This is a list of T cell receptor beta chains from one sample in a study of cytomegalovirus exposure and HLA in healthy donors. The data were produced by immunoSEQ multiplex PCR, yet TCRdb's version contains in-frame clones alone and is incomplete. The sample records about 150,000 clones, around 60% being singletons. Material: PBMCs. The receptors were gathered from a woman between 55 and 75 years old in good health and CMV-seropositive. CDR3s include the opening cysteine and the closing phenylalanine or tryptophan. A D gene is named only where the DNA matches it firmly. Only part of the rows carry a size: once, few, many, or a class if the clone is expanded.

v_call	d_call	j_call	cdr3_length	clone_size	cdr3_aa	cdr3_nt
TRBV7-8	NA	TRBJ1-1	15	NA	CASSEWGTGFTEAFF	TGTGCCAGCAGCGAATGGGGAACAGGGTTCACTGAAGCTTTCTTT
TRBV2	TRBD1	TRBJ2-1	16	NA	CASRRGTVSSYNEQFF	TGTGCCAGCAGGCGAGGGACAGTAAGCTCCTACAATGAGCAGTTCTTC
TRBV7-2	NA	TRBJ1-2	14	few	CASSPRQDFYGYTF	TGTGCCAGCAGCCCTCGACAGGATTTCTATGGCTACACCTTC
TRBV7-8	TRBD2	TRBJ2-1	14	NA	CASSSSGAYNEQFF	TGTGCCAGCAGCTCTAGCGGGGCCTACAATGAGCAGTTCTTC
TRBV15	NA	TRBJ2-7	14	NA	CATSTRGAMYEQYF	TGTGCCACCAGCACCCGGGGGGCTATGTACGAGCAGTACTTC
TRBV30	NA	TRBJ1-1	13	NA	CAWSEQGGTEAFF	TGTGCCTGGAGTGAGCAGGGCGGCACTGAAGCTTTCTTT
TRBV4-3	NA	TRBJ2-1	14	NA	CASSQDTGYSEQFF	TGCGCCAGCAGCCAAGATACAGGGTATAGTGAGCAGTTCTTC
TRBV7-8	NA	TRBJ2-7	15	NA	CASSPVAEGPYEQYF	TGTGCCAGCAGCCCAGTGGCGGAAGGTCCCTACGAGCAGTACTTC
TRBV19	NA	TRBJ2-3	12	NA	CASRQGMDTQYF	TGTGCCAGTAGACAGGGAATGGATACGCAGTATTTT
TRBV13	NA	TRBJ2-7	15	NA	CASSMLSSSRLEQYF	TGTGCCAGCAGCATGTTGAGTTCTAGCCGACTTGAGCAGTACTTC
TRBV2	TRBD1	TRBJ1-5	15	few	CASSDWTGKGQPQHF	TGTGCCAGCAGTGATTGGACAGGGAAGGGTCAGCCCCAGCATTTT
TRBV5-1	TRBD1	TRBJ1-2	15	few	CASSTGGGSGYGYTF	TGCGCCAGCAGCACGGGAGGGGGCTCTGGCTATGGCTACACCTTC
TRBV7-2	TRBD1	TRBJ1-5	16	NA	CASSLAPGGYNQPQHF	TGTGCCAGCAGCTTAGCGCCAGGGGGCTACAATCAGCCCCAGCATTTT
TRBV27	NA	TRBJ2-1	15	NA	CASSHVSGPYNEQFF	TGTGCCAGCAGTCACGTCAGCGGGCCCTACAATGAGCAGTTCTTC
TRBV10-2	NA	TRBJ2-5	13	NA	CASSVQGGETQYF	TGCGCCAGCAGTGTTCAGGGGGGTGAGACCCAGTACTTC
TRBV5-8	NA	TRBJ2-6	18	few	CASSLATILTAGANVLTF	TGTGCCAGCAGCCTAGCGACTATACTTACTGCCGGGGCCAACGTCCTGACTTTC
TRBV7-3	TRBD1	TRBJ2-5	13	NA	CASSLGTGETQYF	TGTGCCAGCAGCCTCGGGACAGGGGAGACCCAGTACTTC
TRBV7-8	NA	TRBJ2-5	15	many	CASIPHGRGSETQYF	TGTGCCAGCATCCCGCACGGCAGGGGCTCTGAGACCCAGTACTTC
TRBV11-2	TRBD1	TRBJ2-7	16	few	CASSLGYLGTGDEQYF	TGTGCCAGCAGCTTAGGGTACCTGGGGACAGGGGACGAGCAGTACTTC
TRBV7-9	NA	TRBJ2-3	15	NA	CASSSSGLFTDTQYF	TGTGCCAGCAGCTCATCGGGACTCTTCACAGATACGCAGTATTTT
TRBV19	NA	TRBJ2-3	14	NA	CASSNRGSTDTQYF	TGTGCCAGTAGTAATCGGGGAAGCACAGATACGCAGTATTTT
TRBV9	NA	TRBJ1-2	14	few	CASRGQGPGKGYTF	TGTGCCAGCAGGGGGCAGGGTCCAGGAAAAGGCTACACCTTC
TRBV28	TRBD1	TRBJ2-2	15	NA	CASSSPGQGTGELFF	TGTGCCAGCAGTTCACCGGGACAGGGTACCGGGGAGCTGTTTTTT
TRBV7-9	NA	TRBJ1-4	11	once	CASSFSEKLFF	TGTGCCAGCAGCTTTTCAGAAAAACTGTTTTTT
TRBV28	NA	TRBJ1-2	14	NA	CASSLKVLGYGYTF	TGTGCCAGCAGTTTAAAGGTACTAGGCTATGGCTACACCTTC
TRBV9	NA	TRBJ2-1	14	NA	CASNPWDSLNEQFF	TGTGCCAGCAACCCCTGGGACTCCCTCAATGAGCAGTTCTTC
TRBV27	NA	TRBJ1-3	14	once	CASSFRSSGNTIYF	TGTGCCAGCAGTTTCCGGAGCTCTGGAAACACCATATATTTT